This T cell receptor (beta chain) was found in a study of T-cell reconstitution after alpha-beta-depleted transplantation in children. A TCRbeta library incorporating unique molecular identifiers was prepared. TCRdb fed the PCR reads into MiXCR, producing one record per CDR3 protein. The repertoire holds about 200,000 distinct CDR3 sequences, 6.3% seen once, with 4.5% in the top ten. Findings and caveats of the study: Recipient T cells and thymic progenitors that survived were the source of the high TCRbeta diversity seen at day 60 in some patients. Alpha-beta T cells present about two months after transplant were reported to originate from several hundred expanded graft clones.

This clonotype was counted between two and nine times. Antigen specificity is unknown. Material: PBMCs, obtained before TCRalphabeta/CD19-depleted stem cell transplant. The source of this sequence is a girl under two years old with combined immunodeficiency, due to receive a stem cell transplant.

The CDR3 region is CASSQESGYTSYEQYF. The CDR3 DNA is TGCGCCAGCAGCCAAGAATCAGGATACACCTCCTACGAGCAGTACTTC. The chain is built from TRBV4-1 and TRBJ2-7; no reliable D call. Trimming took off 0 bases at V and 0 bases at J, with 12 bases between the two ends. This CDR3 is 16 amino acids long. The V gene's germline CDR1 is MGHRA and CDR2 YSYEKL.